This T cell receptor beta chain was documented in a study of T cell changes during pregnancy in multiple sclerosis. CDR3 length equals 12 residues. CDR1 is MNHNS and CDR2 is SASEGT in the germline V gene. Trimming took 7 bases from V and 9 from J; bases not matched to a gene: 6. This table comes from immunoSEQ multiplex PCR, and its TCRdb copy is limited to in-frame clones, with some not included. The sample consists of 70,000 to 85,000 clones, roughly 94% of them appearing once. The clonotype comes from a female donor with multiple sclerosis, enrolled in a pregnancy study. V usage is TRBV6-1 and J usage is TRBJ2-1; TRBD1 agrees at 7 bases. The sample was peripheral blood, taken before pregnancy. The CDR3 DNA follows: TGTGCCAGCACCATGACAGGGTTTGAGCAGTTCTTC. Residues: CASTMTGFEQFF.